The clone carrying this T cell receptor beta chain was counted ten times or more. Its antigen is not known. This sample is drawn from a study of T-cell memory formation after mild COVID-19. Study in general: There were largely donor-specific TCR clusters.

Trimming stripped 1 base from V and 4 bases from J, with 3 bases between. The CDR3 length is 12 residues. From germline, CDR1 is PRHDT and CDR2 FYEKMQ (reference sequence). Overall study results and limits: The study found contracting CD4+ clones mainly in CM and EM and contracting CD8+ clones in EMRA.

TCRdb redid the calling of the 5' RACE reads with MiXCR, one entry per CDR3 protein. The table includes roughly 220,000 distinct CDR3 sequences, approximately 10% detected once. V usage is TRBV13 and J usage is TRBJ2-3; D call uncertain. The sample was PBMCs or a T cell subset sorted from them (not recorded which). The receptor's source is a man younger than 35 who had mild COVID-19 (a few samples of this study predate the infection). Cell type and time point are not known. The CDR3 loop reads CASSLDADTQYF. The CDR3, as DNA: TGTGCCAGCAGCTTAGACGCAGATACGCAGTATTTT.